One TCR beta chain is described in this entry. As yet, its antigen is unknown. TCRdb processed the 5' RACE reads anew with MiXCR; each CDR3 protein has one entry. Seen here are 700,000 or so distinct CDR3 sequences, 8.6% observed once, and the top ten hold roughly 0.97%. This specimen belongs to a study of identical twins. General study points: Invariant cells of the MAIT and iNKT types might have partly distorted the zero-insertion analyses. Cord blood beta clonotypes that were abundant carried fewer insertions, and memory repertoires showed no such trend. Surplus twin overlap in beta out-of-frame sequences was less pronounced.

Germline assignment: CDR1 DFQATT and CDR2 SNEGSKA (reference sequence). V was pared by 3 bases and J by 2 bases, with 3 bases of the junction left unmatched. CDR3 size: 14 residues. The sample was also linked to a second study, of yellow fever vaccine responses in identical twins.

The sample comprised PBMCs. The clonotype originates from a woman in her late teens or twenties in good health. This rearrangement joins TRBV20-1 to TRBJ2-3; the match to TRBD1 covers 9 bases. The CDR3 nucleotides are TGCAGTGCTAGGGGGACAGGGATCACAGATACGCAGTATTTT. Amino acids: CSARGTGITDTQYF.